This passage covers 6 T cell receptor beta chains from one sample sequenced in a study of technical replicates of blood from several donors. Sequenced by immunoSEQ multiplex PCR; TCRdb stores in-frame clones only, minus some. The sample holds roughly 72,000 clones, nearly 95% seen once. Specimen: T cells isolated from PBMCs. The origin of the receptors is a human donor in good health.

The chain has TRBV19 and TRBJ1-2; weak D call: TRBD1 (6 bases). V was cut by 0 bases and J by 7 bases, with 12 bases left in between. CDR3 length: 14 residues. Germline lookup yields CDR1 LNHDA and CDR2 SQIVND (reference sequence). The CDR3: CASSIDNRDAGYTF. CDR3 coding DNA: TGTGCCAGTAGTATAGATAACAGGGACGCTGGCTACACCTTC.

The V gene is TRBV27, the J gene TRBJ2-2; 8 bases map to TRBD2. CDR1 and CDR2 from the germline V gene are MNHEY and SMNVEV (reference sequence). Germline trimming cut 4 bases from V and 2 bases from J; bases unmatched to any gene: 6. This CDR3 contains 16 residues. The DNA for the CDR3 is TGTGCCAGCAGTTCGGCTAGCGGGTTAAACACCGGGGAGCTGTTTTTT. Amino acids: CASSSASGLNTGELFF.

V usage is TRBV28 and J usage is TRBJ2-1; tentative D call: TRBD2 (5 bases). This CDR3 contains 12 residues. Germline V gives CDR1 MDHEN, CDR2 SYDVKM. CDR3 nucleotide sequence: TGTGCTAATAGCGAAGGCCGAGGTGAGCAGTTCTTC. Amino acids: CANSEGRGEQFF.

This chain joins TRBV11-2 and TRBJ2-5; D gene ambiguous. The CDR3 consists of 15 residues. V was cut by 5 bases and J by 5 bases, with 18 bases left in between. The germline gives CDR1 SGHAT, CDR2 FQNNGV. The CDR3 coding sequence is TGTGCCAGCAGCGTCGAGCCTCGATTGAGGGAGACCCAGTACTTC. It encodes CASSVEPRLRETQYF. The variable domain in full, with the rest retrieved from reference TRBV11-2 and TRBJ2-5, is EAGVAQSPRYKIIEKRQSVAFWCNPISGHATLYWYQQILGQGPKLLIQFQNNGVVDDSQLPKDRFSAERLKGVDSTLKIQPAKLEDSAVYLCASSVEPRLRETQYFGPGTRLLVL.

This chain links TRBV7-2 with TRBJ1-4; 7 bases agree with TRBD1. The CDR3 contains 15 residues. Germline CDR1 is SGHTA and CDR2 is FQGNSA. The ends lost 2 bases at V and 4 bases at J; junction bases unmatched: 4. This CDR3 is CASSLQTGLNEKLFF. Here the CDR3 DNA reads TGTGCCAGCAGCTTACAGACAGGGCTTAATGAAAAACTGTTTTTT. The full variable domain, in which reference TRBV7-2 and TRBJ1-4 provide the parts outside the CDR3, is GAGVSQSPSNKVTEKGKDVELRCDPISGHTALYWYRQSLGQGLEFLIYFQGNSAPDKSGLPSDRFSAERTGGSVSTLTIQRTQQEDSAVYLCASSLQTGLNEKLFFGSGTQLSVL.

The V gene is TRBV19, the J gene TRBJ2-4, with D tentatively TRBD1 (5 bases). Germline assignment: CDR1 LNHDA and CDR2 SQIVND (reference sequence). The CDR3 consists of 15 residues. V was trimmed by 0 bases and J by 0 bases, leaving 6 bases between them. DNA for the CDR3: TGTGCCAGTAGTATAGACAGGGTAGCCAAAAACATTCAGTACTTC. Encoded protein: CASSIDRVAKNIQYF.